This T cell receptor beta chain was sequenced for a study of cytomegalovirus exposure and HLA in healthy donors. Study results and caveats: In a later analysis, at a false discovery rate of 0.05, approximately 16,000 TCR beta sequences matched HLA alleles. Three chains tied to CMV proved CMV antigen-specific in vitro.

The germline V gene encodes CDR1 SGHVS and CDR2 FQNEAQ. With 1 base clipped from V and 4 bases from J, the junction kept 2 bases outside the gene matches. This CDR3 is built from 16 residues. This clone was seen once. Antigen: not known. Vbeta (60) and Jbeta (13) primers were used in the PCR. The data were produced by immunoSEQ multiplex PCR, yet TCRdb's version contains in-frame clones alone and is incomplete. The table includes over 60,000 clones, 65% to 85% detected once. The receptor's source is a man aged 70 or older in good health and CMV-seronegative. The chain links TRBV7-8 to TRBJ2-4; TRBD2 agrees at 12 bases. The sequencing sample was made of PBMCs. CDR3 DNA sequence: TGTGCCAGCAGCTTAGGACTAGCGGGGGCGAAAAACATTCAGTACTTC. Translating it yields CASSLGLAGAKNIQYF.